At least ten counts were recorded for the clone carrying this T cell receptor beta chain. Antigen unknown. The CDR3 covers 14 residues. Trimming took off 11 bases at V and 0 bases at J, with 13 bases between the two ends. This record belongs to a study of blood T cells in healthy people across ages. Notes on the study in general: What prevented conclusive comparison of naive and antigen-experienced cells was that PBMCs were unsorted.

Then a second PCR, running roughly 7 to 11 cycles, was carried out with a sample-barcoded 5' primer and a J-beta primer mix. TCRdb reanalysed the 5' RACE reads using MiXCR and keeps one entry per CDR3 protein. There are 800,000 to 950,000 distinct CDR3 sequences in the sample; almost 30% occur only once, and 9.5% to 13% lies in the top ten. These data were also reused for a study on T cells of mothers and their children.

This sequence was found in a woman aged 40 to 49 in good health. What was sequenced was blood. This chain uses TRBV12-3 or TRBV12-4 with TRBJ1-4, with D possibly matching TRBD1 (5 bases). As DNA, the CDR3 is TGTGCCGCCTCGGACACCCCAACTAATGAAAAACTGTTTTTT. As protein: CAASDTPTNEKLFF.